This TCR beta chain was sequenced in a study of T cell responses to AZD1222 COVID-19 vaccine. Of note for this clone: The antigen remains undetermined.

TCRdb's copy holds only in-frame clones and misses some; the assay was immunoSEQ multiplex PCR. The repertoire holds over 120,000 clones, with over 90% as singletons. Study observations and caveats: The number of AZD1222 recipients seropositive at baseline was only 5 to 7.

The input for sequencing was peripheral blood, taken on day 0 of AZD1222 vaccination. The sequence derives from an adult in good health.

The CDR3, as DNA: TGTGCCAGCAGCTTAGAGGGCGGGAGATCCTTTGATGAGCAGTTCTTC. Translation gives CASSLEGGRSFDEQFF. The V call is TRBV7-9, the J call TRBJ2-1; 7 bases fit TRBD2. Germline CDR1 and CDR2: SEHNR and FQNEAQ (reference sequence). V lost 1 base to trimming and J lost 8 bases; unmatched junction nucleotides: 11. This CDR3 region has 16 residues.